These T cell receptor beta chains were read from a single sample in a study of T cell responses to AZD1222 COVID-19 vaccine. Sequencing used immunoSEQ multiplex PCR; TCRdb keeps in-frame clones, though not all of them. The table lists about 150,000 clones, around 90% of them singletons, with 5% to 6.5% in the top ten. The material sequenced was peripheral blood, taken 28 days after the second dose of the MenACWY control vaccine. The receptors stem from an adult who received the MenACWY meningococcal vaccine as a control. Each CDR3 is given with its conserved first and last residue. D genes are given only for firm matches. Only some rows state a clone size, as once, few, many or a class for expanded clones.

V gene	J gene	D gene	clone size	CDR3 protein	CDR3 DNA
TRBV9	TRBJ1-3	TRBD1	once	CASSARTGGDHSGNTIYF	TGTGCCAGCAGCGCACGGACAGGGGGCGACCACTCTGGAAACACCATATATTTT
TRBV5-1	TRBJ1-2	.	.	CASSLGPGDGYTF	TGCGCCAGCAGCCTCGGCCCTGGGGATGGCTACACCTTC
TRBV6-2/TRBV6-3	TRBJ2-7	.	.	CASSYRGIHEQYF	TGTGCCAGCAGTTACCGAGGGATTCACGAGCAGTACTTC
TRBV7-9	TRBJ1-2	.	.	CASSLDSRDYTF	TGTGCCAGCAGCTTAGATTCCCGAGACTACACCTTC
TRBV28	TRBJ2-5	TRBD2	.	CASRVASGSSETQYF	TGTGCCAGCAGAGTAGCTAGCGGGAGTTCGGAGACCCAGTACTTC
TRBV7-3	TRBJ2-2	.	.	CASSPGTTTGELFF	TGTGCCAGCAGCCCAGGGACAACTACCGGGGAGCTGTTTTTT
TRBV2	TRBJ1-6	TRBD1	.	CASRYRGSSSYNSPLHF	TGTGCCAGCAGGTACAGGGGAAGTTCCTCCTATAATTCACCCCTCCACTTT
TRBV7-2	TRBJ1-5	.	once	CASSLDRVQPQHF	TGTGCCAGCAGCTTAGACCGGGTTCAGCCCCAGCATTTT
TRBV19	TRBJ1-5	.	.	CASSMWGDGNQPQHF	TGTGCCAGTAGTATGTGGGGGGACGGCAATCAGCCCCAGCATTTT
TRBV7-9	TRBJ1-4	TRBD1	.	CASSLSQGGNEKLFF	TGTGCCAGCAGCTTAAGCCAGGGGGGTAATGAAAAACTGTTTTTT
TRBV6-1	TRBJ2-4	TRBD2	.	CASSEGTSGSIQYF	TGTGCCAGCAGTGAAGGTACTAGCGGGAGCATTCAGTACTTC
TRBV6-6	TRBJ2-5	.	.	CASSPPRGAFTQETQYF	TGTGCCAGCAGTCCACCTCGTGGGGCATTTACTCAAGAGACCCAGTACTTC
TRBV30	TRBJ2-7	TRBD2	.	CAYQRGGVSYEQYF	TGTGCCTACCAGCGGGGTGGAGTCTCCTACGAGCAGTACTTC
TRBV9	TRBJ1-5	TRBD1	.	CASSGGGRNQPQHF	TGTGCCAGCAGCGGAGGGGGCCGAAATCAGCCCCAGCATTTT
TRBV7-2	TRBJ1-6	.	once	CASSLRTETPLHF	TGTGCCAGCAGCCTACGGACAGAAACGCCCCTCCACTTT
TRBV12-3/TRBV12-4	TRBJ1-3	.	.	CASSHGNTIYF	TGTGCCAGCAGCCATGGAAACACCATATATTTT
TRBV5-1	TRBJ1-5	.	.	CASSLAGGSNQPQHF	TGCGCCAGCAGCTTGGCGGGGGGCAGCAATCAGCCCCAGCATTTT
TRBV27	TRBJ2-7	.	.	CASRTRYEQYF	TGTGCCAGTAGGACGAGATACGAGCAGTACTTC
TRBV6-5	TRBJ2-3	.	.	CASSYRDGGTDTQYF	TGTGCCAGCAGTTACCGGGACGGTGGGACAGATACGCAGTATTTT
TRBV19	TRBJ1-5	.	.	CASSRREGNQPQHF	TGTGCCAGTAGCCGCAGGGAAGGGAATCAGCCCCAGCATTTT
TRBV18	TRBJ2-2	.	.	CASSPPSGGNTGELFF	TGTGCCAGCTCACCACCTTCGGGCGGGAACACCGGGGAGCTGTTTTTT
TRBV9	TRBJ1-2	.	once	CASSASSQGYYTF	TGTGCCAGCAGCGCCTCTAGTCAGGGGTACTACACCTTC
TRBV5-5	TRBJ1-1	.	.	CASSSSGGWWTEAFF	TGTGCCAGCAGCTCCTCCGGGGGTTGGTGGACTGAAGCTTTCTTT
TRBV21-1	TRBJ1-5	.	.	CASSKALEVRGMRSNQPQHF	TGTGCCAGCAGCAAAGCGCTGGAAGTCCGGGGGATGCGGAGCAATCAGCCCCAGCATTTT
TRBV7-2	TRBJ1-1	.	.	CASSWGRGITEAFF	TGTGCCAGCAGTTGGGGCCGAGGTATCACTGAAGCTTTCTTT
TRBV5-1	TRBJ2-5	.	.	CASSPLASQETQYF	TGCGCCAGCAGCCCTTTAGCGAGTCAAGAGACCCAGTACTTC
TRBV7-2	TRBJ2-7	.	.	CASSPWPLWEQYF	TGTGCCAGCAGCCCCTGGCCCTTATGGGAGCAGTACTTC
TRBV19	TRBJ2-5	.	.	CASSGTRGETQYF	TGTGCCAGTAGTGGGACGAGGGGAGAGACCCAGTACTTC
TRBV7-2	TRBJ1-1	.	.	CASSLAPGLGRGVAFF	TGTGCCAGCAGCTTAGCGCCCGGTCTGGGCCGAGGGGTAGCTTTCTTT
TRBV21-1	TRBJ1-1	.	.	CASTKGANTEAFF	TGTGCCAGCACCAAGGGAGCGAACACTGAAGCTTTCTTT
TRBV11-3	TRBJ2-3	.	.	CASSPPQLGVGSDTQYF	TGTGCCAGCAGCCCTCCTCAGCTAGGGGTAGGGTCAGATACGCAGTATTTT
TRBV27	TRBJ1-4	TRBD1	.	CASSPQGAGEKLFF	TGTGCCAGCAGTCCACAGGGGGCGGGTGAAAAACTGTTTTTT
TRBV7-2	TRBJ1-5	.	.	CASSSDGSNQPQHF	TGTGCCAGCAGCTCGGACGGTAGCAATCAGCCCCAGCATTTT
TRBV7-8	TRBJ2-2	TRBD1	.	CASSRGGTNTGELFF	TGTGCCAGCAGCCGAGGGGGCACGAACACCGGGGAGCTGTTTTTT
TRBV30	TRBJ2-2	.	.	CAAPARGGGTGELFF	TGTGCCGCACCAGCGCGGGGAGGGGGCACCGGGGAGCTGTTTTTT
TRBV7-2	TRBJ2-1	TRBD2	.	CASSSGGPYNEQFF	TGTGCCAGCAGCTCGGGAGGGCCCTACAATGAGCAGTTCTTC
TRBV7-2	TRBJ1-3	TRBD1	.	CASSSRTGLGNTIYF	TGTGCCAGCAGCTCCCGGACAGGGTTAGGAAACACCATATATTTT
TRBV7-3	TRBJ1-1	TRBD1	.	CASSRDRADTEAFF	TGTGCCAGCAGCAGGGACAGGGCGGACACTGAAGCTTTCTTT
TRBV4-3	TRBJ1-2	.	.	CASSQGERGGYTF	TGCGCCAGCAGCCAAGGTGAACGGGGCGGCTACACCTTC
TRBV7-3	TRBJ1-1	TRBD1	.	CASSFGTEGTEAFF	TGTGCCAGCAGCTTTGGGACAGAGGGCACTGAAGCTTTCTTT
TRBV11-3	TRBJ2-5	.	.	CASSLGPTGAYQETQYF	TGTGCCAGCAGCCTGGGGCCGACAGGAGCGTACCAAGAGACCCAGTACTTC
TRBV21-1	TRBJ2-2	.	.	CASSKAQEPETGELFF	TGTGCCAGCAGCAAAGCCCAGGAACCTGAGACCGGGGAGCTGTTTTTT
TRBV29-1	TRBJ2-5	TRBD1	.	CSADRGEVARPGETQYF	TGCAGCGCGGACAGGGGGGAAGTAGCGCGACCCGGGGAGACCCAGTACTTC
TRBV5-1	TRBJ2-2	TRBD1	.	CASSLLPGQHTGELFF	TGCGCCAGCAGCTTATTACCGGGACAGCACACCGGGGAGCTGTTTTTT
TRBV7-9	TRBJ1-1	.	.	CASSLLQGRPEAFF	TGTGCCAGCAGCTTATTGCAAGGAAGGCCTGAAGCTTTCTTT
TRBV5-4	TRBJ2-2	TRBD2	.	CASSSLTSGSTGELFF	TGTGCCAGCAGCTCCTTGACTAGCGGTTCCACCGGGGAGCTGTTTTTT
TRBV27	TRBJ1-2	.	.	CASSSRQAPNYGYTF	TGTGCCAGCAGTTCACGACAGGCCCCCAACTATGGCTACACCTTC
TRBV27	TRBJ2-5	.	.	CASSLVAATKETQYF	TGTGCCAGCAGTTTAGTAGCGGCCACGAAAGAGACCCAGTACTTC
TRBV4-1	TRBJ2-1	.	.	CASSQDVASQPYNEQFF	TGCGCCAGCAGCCAAGATGTGGCTAGTCAACCCTACAATGAGCAGTTCTTC